This T cell receptor (beta chain) was sequenced during a study of patients and donors after allogeneic stem cell transplantation. A single count supports this clonotype. TCRdb reanalysed the RT-PCR reads using MiXCR and keeps one entry per CDR3 protein. The sample shows 90,000 to 130,000 distinct CDR3 sequences, over 30% of them seen only once. The sequenced sample consisted of blood, either unsorted or a sorted T cell fraction (not recorded which). The TCR sequence derives from a human donor who was either an allogeneic HSCT recipient or a stem cell or donor lymphocyte infusion donor (not recorded which). It is not recorded whose cells these are; they may come from a transplant donor.

The CDR3, as DNA: TGTGCCAGCAGCTTAGAGGGCAGGGGGCACGAGCAGTACTTC. It codes for CASSLEGRGHEQYF. This chain uses TRBV7-6 with TRBJ2-7; 8 bases line up with TRBD1. The V gene end was trimmed by 1 base and the J gene end by 5 bases; junction bases not matched to a gene: 4. There are 14 residues in the CDR3. Germline-derived CDR1 and CDR2 are SGHVS and FNYEAQ.